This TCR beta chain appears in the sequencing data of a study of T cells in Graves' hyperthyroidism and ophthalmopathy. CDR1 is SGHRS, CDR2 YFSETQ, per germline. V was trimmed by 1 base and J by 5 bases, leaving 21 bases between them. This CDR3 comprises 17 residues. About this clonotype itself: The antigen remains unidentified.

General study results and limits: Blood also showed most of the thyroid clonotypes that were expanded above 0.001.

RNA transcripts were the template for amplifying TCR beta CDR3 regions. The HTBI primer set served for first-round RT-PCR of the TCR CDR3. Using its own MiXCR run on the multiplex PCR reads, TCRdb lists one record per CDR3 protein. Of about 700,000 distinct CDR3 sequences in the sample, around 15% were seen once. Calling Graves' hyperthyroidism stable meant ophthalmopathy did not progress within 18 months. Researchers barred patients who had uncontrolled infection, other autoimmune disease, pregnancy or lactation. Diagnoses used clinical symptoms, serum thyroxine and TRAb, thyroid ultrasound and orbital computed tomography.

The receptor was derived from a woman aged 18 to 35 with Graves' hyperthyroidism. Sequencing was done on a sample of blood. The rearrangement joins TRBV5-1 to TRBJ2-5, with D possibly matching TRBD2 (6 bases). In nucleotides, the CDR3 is TGCGCCAGCAGCTTGAAATTCAGCGGGCTCGAGGGGGAGACCCAGTACTTC. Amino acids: CASSLKFSGLEGETQYF.